A selection of T cell receptor beta chains follows, all from one sample in a study of T cells in Graves' hyperthyroidism and ophthalmopathy. In TCRdb, the multiplex PCR reads were re-called with MiXCR into one record per CDR3 protein. Of around 620,000 distinct CDR3 sequences detected, about 17% appear once; the ten largest clones hold 3.8%. Sequenced: blood. These receptors originate from a woman in her twenties or thirties with Graves' hyperthyroidism. Both conserved end residues are trimmed from each CDR3.

J gene: TRBJ2-2
V gene: TRBV12-3/TRBV12-4
CDR3 protein: ASSLALAGAGGELF

J gene: TRBJ2-3
V gene: TRBV7-6
CDR3 protein: ASSVFGDSTDTQY

J gene: TRBJ2-1
V gene: TRBV6-1
CDR3 protein: ASSLISRDNEQF

J gene: TRBJ2-3
V gene: TRBV20-1
CDR3 protein: SASLQGAGGSTDTQY

J gene: TRBJ2-7
V gene: TRBV20-1
CDR3 protein: SAIKGISYEQY

J gene: TRBJ2-5
V gene: TRBV7-2
CDR3 protein: ASSPQDIHQETQY

J gene: TRBJ1-5
V gene: TRBV28
CDR3 protein: ASSLFTSASNQPQH

J gene: TRBJ2-3
V gene: TRBV7-9
CDR3 protein: ASSFPRTDTQY

J gene: TRBJ2-1
V gene: TRBV6-1
CDR3 protein: ASRFPGLEVRNEQF

J gene: TRBJ2-2
V gene: TRBV7-6
CDR3 protein: ASSPPWTSGNVPGELF

J gene: TRBJ2-7
V gene: TRBV28
CDR3 protein: ASSVLQTNYEQY

J gene: TRBJ2-1
V gene: TRBV6-1
CDR3 protein: ASRRVVRGNNEQF

J gene: TRBJ2-7
V gene: TRBV20-1
CDR3 protein: SARRPSYPPSYEQY

J gene: TRBJ1-1
V gene: TRBV20-1
CDR3 protein: SANPSDRGNTEAF

J gene: TRBJ1-2
V gene: TRBV30
CDR3 protein: ASILSQGEGYT

J gene: TRBJ2-1
V gene: TRBV5-6
CDR3 protein: ASSLRAGLGSYNEQF

J gene: TRBJ2-4
V gene: TRBV6-1
CDR3 protein: ASSYISIQY